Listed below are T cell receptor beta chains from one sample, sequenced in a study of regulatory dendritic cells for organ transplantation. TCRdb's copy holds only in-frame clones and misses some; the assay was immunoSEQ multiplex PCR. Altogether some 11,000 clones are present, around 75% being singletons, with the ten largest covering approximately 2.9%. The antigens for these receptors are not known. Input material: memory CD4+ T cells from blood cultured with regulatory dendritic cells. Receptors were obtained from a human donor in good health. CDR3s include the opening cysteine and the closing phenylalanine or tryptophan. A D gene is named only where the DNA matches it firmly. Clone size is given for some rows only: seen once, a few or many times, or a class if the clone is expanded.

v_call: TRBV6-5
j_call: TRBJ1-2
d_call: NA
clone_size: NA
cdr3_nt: TGTGCCAGCAACTCAAGGATTGGGGGACTCTATGGCTACACCTTC
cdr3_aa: CASNSRIGGLYGYTF

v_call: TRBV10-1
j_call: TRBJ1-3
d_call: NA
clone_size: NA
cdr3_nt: TGCGCCAGCCCCGGGAAATATATCTCTGGAAACACCATATATTTT
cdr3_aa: CASPGKYISGNTIYF

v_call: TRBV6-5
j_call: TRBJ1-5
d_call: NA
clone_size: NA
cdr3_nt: TGTGCCAGCAGTTACGGGCAGGGGAGCAATCAGCCCCAGCATTTT
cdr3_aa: CASSYGQGSNQPQHF

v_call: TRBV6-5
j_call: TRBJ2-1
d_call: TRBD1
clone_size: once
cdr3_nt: TGTGCCAGCAGTTACTCAGGACAGGGGTCCTACAATGAGCAGTTCTTC
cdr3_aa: CASSYSGQGSYNEQFF

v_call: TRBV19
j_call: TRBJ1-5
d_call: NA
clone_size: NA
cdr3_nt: TGTGCCAGTAGTATGCGGGGCGGCAATCAGCCCCAGCATTTT
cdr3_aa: CASSMRGGNQPQHF

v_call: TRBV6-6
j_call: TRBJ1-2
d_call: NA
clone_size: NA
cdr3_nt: TGTGCCAGCAGTTATGACGGGTACGCTAACTATGGCTACACCTTC
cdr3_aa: CASSYDGYANYGYTF

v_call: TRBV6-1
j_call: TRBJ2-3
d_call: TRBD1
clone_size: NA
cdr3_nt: TGTGCCAGCAGTGACTTTGGACAGGGCTCAGATACGCAGTATTTT
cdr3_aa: CASSDFGQGSDTQYF

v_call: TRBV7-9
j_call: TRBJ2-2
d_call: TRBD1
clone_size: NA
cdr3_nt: TGTGCCAGCAGCTTTGTGGACAGGACGAACACCGGGGAGCTGTTTTTT
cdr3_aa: CASSFVDRTNTGELFF

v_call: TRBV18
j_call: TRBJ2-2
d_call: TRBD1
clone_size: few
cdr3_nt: TGTGCCAGCCAGAGGACAGGCACGAACACCGGGGAGCTGTTTTTT
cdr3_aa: CASQRTGTNTGELFF

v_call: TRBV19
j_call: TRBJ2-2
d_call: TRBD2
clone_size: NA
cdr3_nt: TGTGCCAGTAGTCTTAGCGGGGGCGCGAACACCGGGGAGCTGTTTTTT
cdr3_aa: CASSLSGGANTGELFF

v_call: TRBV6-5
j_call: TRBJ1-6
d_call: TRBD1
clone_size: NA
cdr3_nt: TGTGCCAGCAGTTACGTTCGGACAGGGGGTAGTTCACCCCTCCACTTT
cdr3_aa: CASSYVRTGGSSPLHF

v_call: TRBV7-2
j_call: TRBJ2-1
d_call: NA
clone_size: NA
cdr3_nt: TGTGCCAGCAGCTTAGCCCTGACTAGTTCAGGGAATGAGCAGTTCTTC
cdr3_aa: CASSLALTSSGNEQFF

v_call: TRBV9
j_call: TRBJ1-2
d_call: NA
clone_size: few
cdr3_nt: TGTGCCAGCAGCGTTCGGGTGACGGGGGGCTACACCTTC
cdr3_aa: CASSVRVTGGYTF

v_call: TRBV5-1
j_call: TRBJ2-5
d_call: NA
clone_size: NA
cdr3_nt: TGCGCCAGCAGCTTGGGGGCAGCCCAAGAGACCCAGTACTTC
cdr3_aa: CASSLGAAQETQYF

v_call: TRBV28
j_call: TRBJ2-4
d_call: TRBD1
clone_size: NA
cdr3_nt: TGTGCCAGCAGCTCTCCTCAGGGGGCAGGAAACATTCAGTACTTC
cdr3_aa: CASSSPQGAGNIQYF

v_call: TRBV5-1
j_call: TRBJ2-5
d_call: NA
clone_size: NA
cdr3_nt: TGCGCCAGCAGCTCGGGACAACCTGACAGGACCCAGTACTTC
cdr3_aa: CASSSGQPDRTQYF

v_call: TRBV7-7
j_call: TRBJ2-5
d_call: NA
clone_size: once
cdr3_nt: TGTGCCAGCAGCTTAGGCGGCCGGGAGACCCAGTACTTC
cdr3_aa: CASSLGGRETQYF

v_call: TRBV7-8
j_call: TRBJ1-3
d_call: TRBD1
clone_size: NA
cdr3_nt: TGTGCCAGCAGCTCAACTACAGGGGGCAGAGGAAACACCATATATTTT
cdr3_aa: CASSSTTGGRGNTIYF

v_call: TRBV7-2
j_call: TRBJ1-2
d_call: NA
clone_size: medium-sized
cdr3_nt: TGTGCCAGCAGCTTTTACAGGGTCAGTAACTATGGCTACACCTTC
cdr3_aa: CASSFYRVSNYGYTF

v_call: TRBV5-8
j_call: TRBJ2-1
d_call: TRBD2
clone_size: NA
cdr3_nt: TGTGCCAGCCTTATAGCGGGGGGATACAATGAGCAGTTCTTC
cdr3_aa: CASLIAGGYNEQFF

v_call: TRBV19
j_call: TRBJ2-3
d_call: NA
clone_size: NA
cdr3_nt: TGTGCCAGTAAGGACCAGTCACTAGCAGATACGCAGTATTTT
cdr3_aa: CASKDQSLADTQYF

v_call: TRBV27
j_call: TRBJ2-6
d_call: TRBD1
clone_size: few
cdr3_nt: TGTGCCAGCAGTTTAAGGGACAGGGGGGGCTCTGGGGCCAACGTCCTGACTTTC
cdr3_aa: CASSLRDRGGSGANVLTF

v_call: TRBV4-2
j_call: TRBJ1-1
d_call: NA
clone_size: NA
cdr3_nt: TGTGCCAGCAGCCAAGCATCGACAGGGAACACTGAAGCTTTCTTT
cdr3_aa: CASSQASTGNTEAFF

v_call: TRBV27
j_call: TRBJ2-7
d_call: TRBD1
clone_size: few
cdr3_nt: TGTGCCAGCAGTTTGGACAGGGGGGGCTACGAGCAGTACTTC
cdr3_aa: CASSLDRGGYEQYF

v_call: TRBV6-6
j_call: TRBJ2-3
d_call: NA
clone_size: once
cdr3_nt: TGTGCCAGCAGTCGTAGCGGATTCACAGATACGCAGTATTTT
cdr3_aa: CASSRSGFTDTQYF